This T cell receptor (beta chain) emerged from a study of cytomegalovirus exposure and HLA in healthy donors. Study observations and caveats: It was about 180 TCR beta chains that were listed as cytomegalovirus-associated.

Points on this clone: Its antigen remains unknown.

The germline CDR1 and CDR2 sequences are SGHAT and FQNNGV. The ends lost 3 bases at V and 5 bases at J; junction bases unmatched: 7. The CDR3 runs to 17 residues. A multiplex PCR was run with 60 Vbeta primers and 13 Jbeta primers. Clones were sequenced by immunoSEQ multiplex PCR, and TCRdb holds only the in-frame ones, with some missing. The repertoire consists of 150,000 to 200,000 clones, with around 85% occurring once and the leading ten covering about 9.3%. Material: PBMCs. The receptor was derived from a man younger than 35 in good health and CMV-seropositive. This sequence joins TRBV11-2 and TRBJ2-1, with 13 nucleotides matching TRBD2. The CDR3 protein is CASSFRWGTSGNNEQFF. The DNA of the CDR3 is TGTGCCAGCAGCTTTCGCTGGGGGACTAGCGGGAACAATGAGCAGTTCTTC.